Described below is a single TCR beta chain sequence and its context. This CDR3 region has 15 residues. Germline V gene data show CDR1 as MNHEY and CDR2 as SMNVEV (reference sequence). The V gene lost 7 bases and the J gene lost 1 base, with 16 bases spanning the gap. This entry belongs to a study of T cells in localized non-small cell lung cancer. Clones were sequenced by immunoSEQ multiplex PCR, and TCRdb holds only the in-frame ones, with some missing. The sample yields some 50,000 clones, 81% seen once. The sequence came from a man between 35 and 75 years old with stage III lung adenocarcinoma. The chain links TRBV27 to TRBJ1-1; D might be TRBD1 (6 bases). This specimen consisted of peripheral blood mononuclear cells, obtained before any cancer treatment. CDR3 in DNA: TGTGCCAGCAACCGAGACGGGGGGCGGAACACTGAAGCTTTCTTT. Amino acids: CASNRDGGRNTEAFF.